The present entry profiles one T cell receptor (beta chain) with its context. These data are taken from a study of CD8 T cells in Susac syndrome. Germline V CDR1 and CDR2: SGHVS, FQNEAQ. V was clipped by 1 base and J by 1 base, with 18 bases between them. The length of the CDR3 is 18 residues. Negative isolation was applied to CD8+ and CD4+ T cells, and FACS enrichment was applied to TEMRA cells. It was with random hexamers that roughly 0.5 to 1 ug RNA was reverse transcribed. The CDR3 of TCR beta was amplified by immunoSEQ multiplex PCR across 54 Vbeta and 13 Jbeta. MiXCR was run by TCRdb on the immunoSEQ multiplex PCR reads, yielding one entry per CDR3 protein. The table shows a few hundred thousand distinct CDR3 sequences, with under 95% occurring only once.

Specimen: CD4+ T cells from PBMCs. V gene TRBV7-8 combines with J gene TRBJ2-3, with D perhaps matching TRBD1 (6 bases). The sequence derives from a human donor with multiple sclerosis. The CDR3 DNA follows: TGTGCCAGCAGCTTAGTCCCTTCGACAGCAGGGGGCACAGATACGCAGTATTTT. Its protein is CASSLVPSTAGGTDTQYF.